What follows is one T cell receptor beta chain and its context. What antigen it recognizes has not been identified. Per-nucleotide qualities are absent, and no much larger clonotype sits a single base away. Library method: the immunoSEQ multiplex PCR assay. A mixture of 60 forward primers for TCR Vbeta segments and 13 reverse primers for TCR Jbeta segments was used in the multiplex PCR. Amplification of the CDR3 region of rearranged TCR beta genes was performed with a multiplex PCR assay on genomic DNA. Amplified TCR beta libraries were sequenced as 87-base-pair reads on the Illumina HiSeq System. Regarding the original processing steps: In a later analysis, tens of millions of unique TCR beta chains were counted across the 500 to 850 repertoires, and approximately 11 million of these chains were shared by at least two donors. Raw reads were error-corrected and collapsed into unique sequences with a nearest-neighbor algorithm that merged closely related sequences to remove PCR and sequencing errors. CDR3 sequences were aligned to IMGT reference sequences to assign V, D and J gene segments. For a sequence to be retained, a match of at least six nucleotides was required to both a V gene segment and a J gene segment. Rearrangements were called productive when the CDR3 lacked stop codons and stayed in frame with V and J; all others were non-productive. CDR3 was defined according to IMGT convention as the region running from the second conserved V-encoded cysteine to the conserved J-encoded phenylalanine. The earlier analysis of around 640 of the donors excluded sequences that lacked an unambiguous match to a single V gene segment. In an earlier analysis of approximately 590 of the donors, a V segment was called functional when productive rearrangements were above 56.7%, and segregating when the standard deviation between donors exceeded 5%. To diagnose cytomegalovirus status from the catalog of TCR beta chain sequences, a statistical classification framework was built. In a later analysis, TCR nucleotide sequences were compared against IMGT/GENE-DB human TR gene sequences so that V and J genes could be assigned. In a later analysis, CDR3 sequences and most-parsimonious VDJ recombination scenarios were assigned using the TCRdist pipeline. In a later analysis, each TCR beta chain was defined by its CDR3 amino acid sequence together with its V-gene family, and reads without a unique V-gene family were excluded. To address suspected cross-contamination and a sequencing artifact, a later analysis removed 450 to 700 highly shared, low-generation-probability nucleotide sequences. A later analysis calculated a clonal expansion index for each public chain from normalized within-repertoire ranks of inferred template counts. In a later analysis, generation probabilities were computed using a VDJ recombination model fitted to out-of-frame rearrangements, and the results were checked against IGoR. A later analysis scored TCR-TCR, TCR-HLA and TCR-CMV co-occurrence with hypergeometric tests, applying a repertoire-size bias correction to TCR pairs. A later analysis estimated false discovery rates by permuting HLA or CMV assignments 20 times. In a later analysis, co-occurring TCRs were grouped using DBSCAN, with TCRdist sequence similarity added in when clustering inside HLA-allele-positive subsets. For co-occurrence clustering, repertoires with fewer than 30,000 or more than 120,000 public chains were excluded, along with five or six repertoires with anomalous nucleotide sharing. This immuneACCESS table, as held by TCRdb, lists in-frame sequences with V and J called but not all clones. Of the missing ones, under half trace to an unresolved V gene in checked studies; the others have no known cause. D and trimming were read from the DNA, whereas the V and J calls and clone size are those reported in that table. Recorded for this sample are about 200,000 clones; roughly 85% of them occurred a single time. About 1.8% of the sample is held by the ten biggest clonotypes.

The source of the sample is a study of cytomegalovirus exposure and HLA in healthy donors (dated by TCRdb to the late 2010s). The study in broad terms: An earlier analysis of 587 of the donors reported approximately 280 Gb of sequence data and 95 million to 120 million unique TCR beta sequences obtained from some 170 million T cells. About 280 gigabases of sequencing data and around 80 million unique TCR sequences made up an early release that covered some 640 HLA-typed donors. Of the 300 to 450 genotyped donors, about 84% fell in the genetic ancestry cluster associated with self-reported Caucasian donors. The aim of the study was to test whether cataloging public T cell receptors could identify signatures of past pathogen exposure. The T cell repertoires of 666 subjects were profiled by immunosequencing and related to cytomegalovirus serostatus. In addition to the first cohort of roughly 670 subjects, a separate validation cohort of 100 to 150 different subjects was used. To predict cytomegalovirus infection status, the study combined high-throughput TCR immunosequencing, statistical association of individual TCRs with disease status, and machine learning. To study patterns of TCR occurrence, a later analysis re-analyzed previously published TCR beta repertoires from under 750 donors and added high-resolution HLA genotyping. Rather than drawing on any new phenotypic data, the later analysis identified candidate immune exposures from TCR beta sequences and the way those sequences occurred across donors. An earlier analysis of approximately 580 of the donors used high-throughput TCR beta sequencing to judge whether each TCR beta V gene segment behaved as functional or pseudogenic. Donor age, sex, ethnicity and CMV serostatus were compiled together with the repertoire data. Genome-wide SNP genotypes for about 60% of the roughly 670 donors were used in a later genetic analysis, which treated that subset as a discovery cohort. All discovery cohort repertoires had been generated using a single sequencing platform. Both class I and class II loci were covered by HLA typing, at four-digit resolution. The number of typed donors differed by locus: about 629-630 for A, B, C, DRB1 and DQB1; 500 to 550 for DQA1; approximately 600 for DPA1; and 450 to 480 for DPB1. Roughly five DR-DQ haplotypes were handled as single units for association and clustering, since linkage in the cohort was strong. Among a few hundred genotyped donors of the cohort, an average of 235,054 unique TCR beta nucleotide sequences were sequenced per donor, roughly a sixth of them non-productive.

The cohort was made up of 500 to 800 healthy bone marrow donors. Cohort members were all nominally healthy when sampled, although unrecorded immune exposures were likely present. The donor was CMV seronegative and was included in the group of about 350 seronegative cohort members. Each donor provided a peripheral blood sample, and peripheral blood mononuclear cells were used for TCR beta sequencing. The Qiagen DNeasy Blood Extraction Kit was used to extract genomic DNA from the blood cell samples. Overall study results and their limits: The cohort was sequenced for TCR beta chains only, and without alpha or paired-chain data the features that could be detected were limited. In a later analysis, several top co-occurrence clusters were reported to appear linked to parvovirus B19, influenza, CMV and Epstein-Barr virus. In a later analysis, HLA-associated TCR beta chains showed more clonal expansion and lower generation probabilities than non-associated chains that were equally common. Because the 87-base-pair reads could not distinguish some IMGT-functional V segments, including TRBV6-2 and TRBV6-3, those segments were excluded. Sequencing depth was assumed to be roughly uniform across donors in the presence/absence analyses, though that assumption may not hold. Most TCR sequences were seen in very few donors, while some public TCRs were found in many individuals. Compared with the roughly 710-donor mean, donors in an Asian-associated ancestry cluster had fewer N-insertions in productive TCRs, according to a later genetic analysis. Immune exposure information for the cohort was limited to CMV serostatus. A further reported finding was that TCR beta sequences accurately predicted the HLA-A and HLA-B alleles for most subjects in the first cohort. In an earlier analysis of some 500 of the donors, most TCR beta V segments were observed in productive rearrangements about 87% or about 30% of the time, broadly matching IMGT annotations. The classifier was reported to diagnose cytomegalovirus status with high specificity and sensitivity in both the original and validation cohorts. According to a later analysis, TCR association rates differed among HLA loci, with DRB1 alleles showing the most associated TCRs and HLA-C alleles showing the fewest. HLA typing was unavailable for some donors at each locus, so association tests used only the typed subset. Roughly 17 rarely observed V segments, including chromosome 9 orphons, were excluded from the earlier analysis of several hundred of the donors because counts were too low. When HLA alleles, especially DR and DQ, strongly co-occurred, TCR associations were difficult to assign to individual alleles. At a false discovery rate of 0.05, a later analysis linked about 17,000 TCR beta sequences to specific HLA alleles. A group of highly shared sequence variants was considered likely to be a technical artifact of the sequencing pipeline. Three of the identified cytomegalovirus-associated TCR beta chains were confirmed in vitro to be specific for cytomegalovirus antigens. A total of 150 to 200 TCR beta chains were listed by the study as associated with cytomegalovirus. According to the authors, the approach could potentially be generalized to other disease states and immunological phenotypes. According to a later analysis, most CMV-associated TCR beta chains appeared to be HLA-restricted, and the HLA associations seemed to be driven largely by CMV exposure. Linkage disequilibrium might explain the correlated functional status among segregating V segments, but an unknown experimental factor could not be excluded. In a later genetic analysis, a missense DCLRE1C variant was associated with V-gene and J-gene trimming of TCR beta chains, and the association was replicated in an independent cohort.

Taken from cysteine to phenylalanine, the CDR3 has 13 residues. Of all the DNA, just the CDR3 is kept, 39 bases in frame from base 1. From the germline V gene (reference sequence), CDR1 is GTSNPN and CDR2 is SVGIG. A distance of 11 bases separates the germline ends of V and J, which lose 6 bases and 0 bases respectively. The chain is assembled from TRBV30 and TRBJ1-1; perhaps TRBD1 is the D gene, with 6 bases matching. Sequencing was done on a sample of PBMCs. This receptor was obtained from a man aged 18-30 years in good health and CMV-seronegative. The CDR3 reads CACHTGMNTEAFF. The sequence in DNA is TGTGCCTGTCACACAGGGATGAACACTGAAGCTTTCTTT. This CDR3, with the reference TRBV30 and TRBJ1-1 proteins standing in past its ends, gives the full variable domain SQTIHQWPATLVQPVGSPLSLECTVEGTSNPNLYWYRQAAGRGLQLLFYSVGIGQISSEVPQNLSASRPQDRQFILSSKKLLLSDSGFYLCACHTGMNTEAFFGQGTRLTVV.